Reported below is one TCR beta chain. As yet, its antigen is unknown. The data derive from a study of somatic mutations in cytotoxic T cells in rheumatoid arthritis. As for the study in general: Before any treatment began, more than 25 ml EDTA peripheral blood was collected from patients right after diagnosis. Study conclusions and caveats: Reported slight underrepresentation of TRBV07 in rheumatoid arthritis patients was not subjected to multiple-comparison adjustment.

The CDR3 sequence is 15 residues long. CDR1 and CDR2 (germline): MNHEY, SVGAGI. Losses at the gene ends were 4 bases for V and 0 bases for J; bases not matched to a gene: 3. In the original analysis: The authors compared patient CD8+ clones larger than 1% against published virus-specific TCRB sequences. Only a few of these clones matched. The data were produced by immunoSEQ multiplex PCR, yet TCRdb's version contains in-frame clones alone and is incomplete. V, J and clone size were drawn from that table, and D and trimming were deduced from the DNA. There are 8,500 to 13,000 clones in the sample; approximately 79% occur only once, and more than 30% lies in the top ten.

The receptor was derived from an adult with rheumatoid arthritis. The rearrangement uses TRBV6-5 and TRBJ1-1; 9 positions match TRBD1. Source material: CD8+ T cells sorted from blood. The CDR3 DNA reads as TGTGCCAGCAGTTCCCGGACAGGGGTGAACACTGAAGCTTTCTTT. Protein sequence: CASSSRTGVNTEAFF.